This T cell receptor (beta chain) stems from a study of blood T cell repertoires in COVID-19. Study context: T cells, B-cell-depleted T cells, or PBMCs supplied cDNA or gDNA.

Authors' data handling: The assay estimated nucleated cells by amplifying reference gene primers. Method: immunoSEQ multiplex PCR; TCRdb's copy keeps in-frame clones and lacks some. V, J and clone size derive from that table, while D and trimming were established from the DNA sequence. The table lists approximately 100,000 clones, about three quarters of them singletons, with roughly 4% in the top ten. The CDR3 spans 13 residues. Unmatched junction bases numbered 4, after V lost 6 bases and J lost 5 bases. The chain joins TRBV12-3 or TRBV12-4 to TRBJ2-1, with 7 bases matching TRBD1. The receptor was derived from a human donor in a cohort sampled during active or convalescent COVID-19. The material sequenced was peripheral blood. CDR3 sequence: CASSYTGDNEQFF. CDR3 DNA sequence: TGTGCCAGCAGCTACACAGGGGACAATGAGCAGTTCTTC.